This T cell receptor beta chain was observed in a study of shared clonotypes between healthy human individuals. The CDR3 is 17 residues long. V lost 0 bases to trimming and J lost 7 bases, with 22 bases between them. The germline V gene encodes CDR1 SGDLS and CDR2 YYNGEE. Measured with immunoSEQ multiplex PCR; TCRdb has only the in-frame clones, and not every one. The sample holds about 2.3 million clones; approximately 93% are singletons and the top ten take 0.35% to 0.45%. This TCR came from a man between 18 and 29 years old in good health. Some clones in this sample may be carry-over from other donors' samples. The genes are TRBV9 and TRBJ1-2; D might be TRBD1 (5 bases). The source material was naive CD4+ T cells from PBMCs. Sample subset: CD45RA+ positively selected. The CDR3 bases are TGTGCCAGCAGCGTAGGGGCCAAGGGACGTTATAATTCTGGCTACACCTTC. This encodes CASSVGAKGRYNSGYTF.